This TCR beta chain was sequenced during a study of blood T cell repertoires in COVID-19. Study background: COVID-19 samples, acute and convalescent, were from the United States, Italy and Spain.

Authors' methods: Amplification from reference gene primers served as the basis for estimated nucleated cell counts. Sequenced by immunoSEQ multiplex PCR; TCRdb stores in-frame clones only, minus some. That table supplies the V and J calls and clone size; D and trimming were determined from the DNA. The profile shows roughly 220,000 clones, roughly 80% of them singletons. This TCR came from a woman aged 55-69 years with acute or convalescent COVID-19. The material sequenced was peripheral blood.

The CDR3 region is CASSLGAGDEAFF. The CDR3 nucleotides are TGCGCCAGCAGCTTGGGCGCGGGAGACGAAGCTTTCTTT. The V and J genes are TRBV5-1 and TRBJ1-1, with D hard to call. Germline CDR1 SGHRS, CDR2 YFSETQ. V was cut by 0 bases and J by 8 bases, with 11 bases left in between. CDR3 length: 13 amino acids.